This entry concerns a single T cell receptor beta chain. Germline loops: CDR1 SGDLS, CDR2 YYNGEE. This CDR3 is built from 15 residues. V lost 0 bases and J 0 bases, leaving 7 bases between the germline ends. The data were obtained in a study of cytomegalovirus exposure and HLA in healthy donors. Whole-study context: Tens of millions of unique TCRs from HLA-typed donors made up an early data release.

The primer mix had 60 Vbeta and 13 Jbeta primers. TCRdb's table, derived via immunoSEQ multiplex PCR, lists solely in-frame clones and lacks some. Of some 84,000 clones in the sample, about three quarters were seen once. The J gene is TRBJ1-5, the V gene TRBV9; D is uncertain. The sequenced sample was PBMCs. The origin of this receptor is a male donor in good health and CMV-seropositive. CDR3 amino acids: CASSVGSNSNQPQHF. CDR3 coding DNA: TGTGCCAGCAGCGTAGGCAGTAATAGCAATCAGCCCCAGCATTTT.